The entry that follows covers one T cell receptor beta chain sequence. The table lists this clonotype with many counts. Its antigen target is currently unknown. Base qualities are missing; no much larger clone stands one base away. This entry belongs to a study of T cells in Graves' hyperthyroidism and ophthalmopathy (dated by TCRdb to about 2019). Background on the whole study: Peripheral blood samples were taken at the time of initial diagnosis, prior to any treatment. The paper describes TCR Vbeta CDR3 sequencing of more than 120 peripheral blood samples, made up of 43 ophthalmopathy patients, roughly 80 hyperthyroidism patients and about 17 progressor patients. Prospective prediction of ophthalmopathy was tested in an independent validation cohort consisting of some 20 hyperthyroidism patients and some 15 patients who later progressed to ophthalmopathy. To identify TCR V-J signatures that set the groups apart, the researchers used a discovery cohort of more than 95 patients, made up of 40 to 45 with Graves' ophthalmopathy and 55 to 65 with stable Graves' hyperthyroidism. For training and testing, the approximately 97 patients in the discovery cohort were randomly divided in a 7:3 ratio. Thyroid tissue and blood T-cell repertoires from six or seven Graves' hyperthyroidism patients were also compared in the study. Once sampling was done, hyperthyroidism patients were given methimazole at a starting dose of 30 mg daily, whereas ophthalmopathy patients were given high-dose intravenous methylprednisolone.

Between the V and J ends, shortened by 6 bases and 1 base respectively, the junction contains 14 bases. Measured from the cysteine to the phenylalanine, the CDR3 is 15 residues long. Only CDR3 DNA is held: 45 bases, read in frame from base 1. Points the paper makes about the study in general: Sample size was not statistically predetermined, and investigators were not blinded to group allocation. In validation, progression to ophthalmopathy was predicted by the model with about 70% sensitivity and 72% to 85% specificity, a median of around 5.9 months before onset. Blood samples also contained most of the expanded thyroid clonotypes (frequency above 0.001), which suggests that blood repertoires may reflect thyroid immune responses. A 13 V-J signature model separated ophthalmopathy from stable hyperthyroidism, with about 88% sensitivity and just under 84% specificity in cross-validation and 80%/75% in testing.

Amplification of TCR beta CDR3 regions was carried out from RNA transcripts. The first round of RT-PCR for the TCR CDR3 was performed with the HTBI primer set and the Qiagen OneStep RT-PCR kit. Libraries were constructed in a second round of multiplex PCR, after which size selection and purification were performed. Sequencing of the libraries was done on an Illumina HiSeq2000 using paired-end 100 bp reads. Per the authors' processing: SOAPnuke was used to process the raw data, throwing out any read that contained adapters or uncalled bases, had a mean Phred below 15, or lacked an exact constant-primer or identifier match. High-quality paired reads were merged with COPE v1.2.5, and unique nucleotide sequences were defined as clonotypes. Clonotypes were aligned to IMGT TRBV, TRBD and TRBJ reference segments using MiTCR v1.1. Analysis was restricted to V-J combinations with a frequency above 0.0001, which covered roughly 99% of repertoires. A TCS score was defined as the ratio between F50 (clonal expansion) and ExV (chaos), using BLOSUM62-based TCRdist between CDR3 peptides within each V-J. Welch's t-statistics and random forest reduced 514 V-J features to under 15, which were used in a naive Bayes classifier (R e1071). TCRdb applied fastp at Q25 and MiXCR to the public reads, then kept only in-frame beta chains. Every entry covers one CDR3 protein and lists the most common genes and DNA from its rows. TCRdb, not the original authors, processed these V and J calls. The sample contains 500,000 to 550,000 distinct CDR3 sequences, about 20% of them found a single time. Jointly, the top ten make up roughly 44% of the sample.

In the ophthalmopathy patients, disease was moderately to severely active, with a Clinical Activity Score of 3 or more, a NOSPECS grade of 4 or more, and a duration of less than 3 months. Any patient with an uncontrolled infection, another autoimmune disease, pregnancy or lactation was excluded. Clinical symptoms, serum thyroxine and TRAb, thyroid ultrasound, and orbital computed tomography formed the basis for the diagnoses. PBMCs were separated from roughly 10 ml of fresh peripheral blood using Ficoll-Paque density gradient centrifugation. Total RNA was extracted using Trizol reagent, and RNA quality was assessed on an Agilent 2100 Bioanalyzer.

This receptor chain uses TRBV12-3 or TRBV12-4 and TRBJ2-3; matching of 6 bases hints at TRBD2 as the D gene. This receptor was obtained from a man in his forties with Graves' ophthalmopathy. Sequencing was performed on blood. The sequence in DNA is TGTGCCAGCAGCCCCCCGGGAGTTGGCACAGATACGCAGTATTTT. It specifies CASSPPGVGTDTQYF.